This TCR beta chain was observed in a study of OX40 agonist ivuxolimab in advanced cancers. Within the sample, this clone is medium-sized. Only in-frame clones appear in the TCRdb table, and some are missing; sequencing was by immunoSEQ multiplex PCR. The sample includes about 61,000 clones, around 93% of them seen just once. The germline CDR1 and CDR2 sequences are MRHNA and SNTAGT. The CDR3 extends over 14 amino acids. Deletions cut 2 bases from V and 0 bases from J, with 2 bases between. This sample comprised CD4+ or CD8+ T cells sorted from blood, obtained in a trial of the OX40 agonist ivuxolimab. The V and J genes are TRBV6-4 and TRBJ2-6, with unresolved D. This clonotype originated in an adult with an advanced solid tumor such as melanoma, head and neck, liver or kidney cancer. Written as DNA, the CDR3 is TGTGCCAGCAGTGACAACTCTGGGGCCAACGTCCTGACTTTC. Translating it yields CASSDNSGANVLTF.